What follows are 14 T cell receptor beta chains derived from one specimen sequenced in a study of PD-L1 blockade in urothelial cancer. Sequenced by immunoSEQ multiplex PCR; TCRdb stores in-frame clones only, minus some. The sample has about 81,000 clones; 90% are singletons. The material sequenced was PBMCs, taken around atezolizumab (anti-PD-L1) treatment. The receptors stem from a man in his 60s with urothelial cancer.

The chain couples TRBV27 to TRBJ2-7; 11 nucleotides agree with TRBD2. V was pared by 3 bases and J by 3 bases, with 4 bases of the junction left unmatched. CDR1 MNHEY and CDR2 SMNVEV come from the germline V gene (reference sequence). The CDR3 loop spans 15 amino acids. Here the CDR3 DNA reads TGTGCCAGCAGTTTGCGACTAGCGGGGCACTACGAGCAGTACTTC. It codes for CASSLRLAGHYEQYF.

The chain is built from TRBV6-5 and TRBJ2-5; D may be TRBD2 (6 bases). V gave up 0 bases and J gave up 4 bases, with 12 bases separating them. The CDR3 is made up of 15 amino acids. Germline CDR1 reads MNHEY; CDR2 reads SVGAGI. The CDR3 DNA follows: TGTGCCAGCAGTTACTCGAACCAGGGAGGAGAGACCCAGTACTTC. This encodes CASSYSNQGGETQYF.

The rearrangement joins TRBV28 to TRBJ1-5, with 9 bases that match TRBD1. The V and J ends lost 5 bases and 2 bases, in that order; junction bases with no gene match: 10. Germline assignment: CDR1 MDHEN and CDR2 SYDVKM. The length of the CDR3 is 17 residues. CDR3 loop: CASSVGQGIRGNQPQHF. The CDR3 coding sequence is TGTGCCAGCAGTGTAGGACAGGGGATTAGAGGCAATCAGCCCCAGCATTTT. The full variable domain, its missing parts supplied by reference TRBV28 and TRBJ1-5, is DVKVTQSSRYLVKRTGEKVFLECVQDMDHENMFWYRQDPGLGLRLIYFSYDVKMKEKGDIPEGYSVSREKKERFSLILESASTNQTSMYLCASSVGQGIRGNQPQHFGDGTRLSIL.

V gene TRBV7-2 combines with J gene TRBJ2-5; TRBD2 aligns across 8 bases. The trim removed 0 bases at V and 3 bases at J, leaving 12 bases unmatched. From germline, CDR1 is SGHTA and CDR2 FQGNSA. The CDR3 sequence is 18 residues long. The CDR3, as DNA: TGTGCCAGCAGCTTAGCTCCCGGGACTAGAGGTTCCAAAGAGACCCAGTACTTC. Its protein product is CASSLAPGTRGSKETQYF.

The chain couples TRBV4-1 to TRBJ1-3; D is unclear. Trimming cost V 0 bases and J 10 bases, with 16 bases left between them. This CDR3 is built from 15 residues. Germline V gene lookup returns CDR1 MGHRA and CDR2 YSYEKL. As DNA, the CDR3 is TGCGCCAGCAGCCAAGAGTATATTCAGTCAATTACCATATATTTT. Its protein product is CASSQEYIQSITIYF.

As DNA, the CDR3 is TGTGCCAGCAGCTACACAGGGGAGGCCACCTCCAATGAGCAGTTCTTC. Translating it yields CASSYTGEATSNEQFF. V is TRBV7-9 and J is TRBJ2-1; D is perhaps TRBD1 (7 bases). Trimming took 4 bases from V and 6 from J, leaving 19 bases between them. CDR1 is SEHNR, CDR2 FQNEAQ, per germline (reference sequence). This CDR3 is built from 16 residues.

The rearrangement joins TRBV4-2 to TRBJ2-2; 14 bases agree with TRBD2. Germline CDR1 is LGHNA and CDR2 is YNFKEQ. This CDR3 spans 19 amino acids. The J segment lost 4 bases and the V segment lost 4 bases, leaving 11 bases of the junction unmatched. CDR3 sequence: CASSPYLGLAGGGTGELFF. CDR3 nucleotides: TGTGCCAGCAGCCCTTACCTAGGACTAGCGGGGGGCGGCACCGGGGAGCTGTTTTTT.

This sequence joins TRBV28 and TRBJ1-2; D is unresolved. Per germline, CDR1 MDHEN and CDR2 SYDVKM. Trimming removed 7 bases at V and 8 bases at J, with 20 bases between. The CDR3 spans 14 residues. The CDR3 DNA reads as TGTGCCAGCACCGTCCGAGGGAAGCTGAGAGGCTACACCTTC. As protein: CASTVRGKLRGYTF.

This CDR3 is CASSLSSLRTGVPHEQYF. The CDR3 DNA reads TGTGCCAGCAGTTTATCTTCTTTGAGGACAGGGGTTCCACACGAGCAGTACTTC. The J gene is TRBJ2-7, the V gene TRBV28, with 9 bases aligning to TRBD1. V lost 1 base and J lost 5; bases outside the gene matches: 15. CDR1 is MDHEN and CDR2 is SYDVKM in the germline V gene. The CDR3 loop spans 18 amino acids. The complete variable domain, with remaining parts taken from reference TRBV28 and TRBJ2-7, reads DVKVTQSSRYLVKRTGEKVFLECVQDMDHENMFWYRQDPGLGLRLIYFSYDVKMKEKGDIPEGYSVSREKKERFSLILESASTNQTSMYLCASSLSSLRTGVPHEQYFGPGTRLTVT.

The gene calls are TRBV4-2 and TRBJ1-2; D gene uncertain. V shed 0 bases and J shed 8 bases, with 19 bases lying between them. The CDR3 is 16 amino acids. Germline V gives CDR1 LGHNA, CDR2 YNFKEQ. The CDR3 sequence: CASSQDEGGATPGYTF. CDR3 in DNA: TGTGCCAGCAGCCAAGACGAGGGAGGAGCTACTCCAGGCTACACCTTC.

This clone occurred once. The chain links TRBV27 to TRBJ1-3, with D perhaps matching TRBD1 (5 bases). The CDR3 is made up of 17 amino acids. The germline gives CDR1 MNHEY, CDR2 SMNVEV (reference sequence). Trimming stripped 5 bases from V and 0 bases from J, with 17 bases between. The CDR3 DNA follows: TGTGCCAGCAGTCGACAGCCCCAGGGTGACTCTGGAAACACCATATATTTT. Protein: CASSRQPQGDSGNTIYF.

The genes are TRBV28 and TRBJ2-1, with D possibly TRBD1 on 6 matching bases. CDR3 size: 16 residues. Germline V gene lookup returns CDR1 MDHEN and CDR2 SYDVKM. V lost 4 bases and J 1 base, leaving 14 bases between the germline ends. CDR3 sequence reads: CASSSFQGWSYNEQFF. The CDR3 coding sequence is TGTGCCAGCAGTTCTTTTCAGGGGTGGTCCTACAATGAGCAGTTCTTC.

The chain employs TRBV27 and TRBJ2-7, with D possibly TRBD2 on 6 matching bases. Germline V CDR1 and CDR2: MNHEY, SMNVEV (reference sequence). Trimming took off 3 bases at V and 6 bases at J, with 12 bases between the two ends. The length of the CDR3 is 13 residues. CDR3 region: CASSLGLAIEQYF. CDR3 nucleotides: TGTGCCAGCAGTTTGGGGCTAGCGATCGAGCAGTACTTC.

This clone was found once. V usage is TRBV7-2 and J usage is TRBJ1-4; 8 bases line up with TRBD1. With 3 bases clipped from V and 7 bases from J, the junction kept 7 bases outside the gene matches. The germline V gene encodes CDR1 SGHTA and CDR2 FQGNSA. CDR3 length equals 15 residues. The CDR3 coding sequence is TGTGCCAGCAGCTTTCAGGGGGCCGAGGCTGAAAAACTGTTTTTT. It is translated as CASSFQGAEAEKLFF.